These T cell receptor beta chains were read from a single sample in a study of human T cells and chemical hapten exposure. One entry per CDR3 protein results from TCRdb running MiXCR on the RACE reads. The sample lists some 400,000 distinct CDR3 sequences, more than 4.5% occurring once. Sequencing was performed on whole blood, taken in connection with sensitization to the hapten diphenylcyclopropenone (DPC). These receptors all stem from a woman aged 50 to 60 with alopecia areata. Some clones in this sample may be carry-over from other donors' samples. The CDR3 runs from the conserved cysteine through the conserved F or W. D genes are given only for firm matches. Only some rows state a clone size, as once, few, many or a class for expanded clones.

v_call: TRBV27
j_call: TRBJ1-6
clone_size: .
d_call: .
cdr3_nt: TGTGCCAGCAGTCCCCGGGGGCAGTATAATTCACCCCTCCACTTT
cdr3_aa: CASSPRGQYNSPLHF

v_call: TRBV24-1
j_call: TRBJ1-2
clone_size: few
d_call: TRBD1
cdr3_nt: TGTGCCACCCGGGACAGGGAAGGCCGTGGCTACACCTTC
cdr3_aa: CATRDREGRGYTF

v_call: TRBV18
j_call: TRBJ1-2
clone_size: .
d_call: .
cdr3_nt: TGTGCCAGCTCACCAACACCCGATGTACCTGGCTACACCTTC
cdr3_aa: CASSPTPDVPGYTF

v_call: TRBV5-1
j_call: TRBJ2-5
clone_size: many
d_call: .
cdr3_nt: TGCGCCAGCAGCTTTGGGGGGTCCCAAGAGACCCAGTACTTC
cdr3_aa: CASSFGGSQETQYF

v_call: TRBV20-1
j_call: TRBJ1-2
clone_size: many
d_call: .
cdr3_nt: TGCAGTGCAGCGGGGGCCGGAACCTATGGCTACACCTTC
cdr3_aa: CSAAGAGTYGYTF

v_call: TRBV12-3/TRBV12-4
j_call: TRBJ1-5
clone_size: many
d_call: .
cdr3_nt: TGTGCCAGCAGTGGGGCCCGGGGGAACAATCAGCCCCAGCATTTT
cdr3_aa: CASSGARGNNQPQHF

v_call: TRBV9
j_call: TRBJ1-5
clone_size: .
d_call: TRBD1
cdr3_nt: TGTGCCAGCAGCACCACAGGGGTCAATCAGCCCCAGCATTTT
cdr3_aa: CASSTTGVNQPQHF

v_call: TRBV3-1
j_call: TRBJ2-6
clone_size: many
d_call: .
cdr3_nt: TGTGCCAGCAGCCCCCCGACCCGAACTGGGGCCAACGTCCTGACTTTC
cdr3_aa: CASSPPTRTGANVLTF

v_call: TRBV7-6
j_call: TRBJ2-5
clone_size: many
d_call: TRBD1
cdr3_nt: TGTGCCAGCAGCTCAGGGACAGGGACCAAAGAGACCCAGTACTTC
cdr3_aa: CASSSGTGTKETQYF

v_call: TRBV29-1
j_call: TRBJ1-1
clone_size: .
d_call: TRBD1
cdr3_nt: TGCAGCGTCAGGGGGCGGACTGAAGCTTTCTTT
cdr3_aa: CSVRGRTEAFF

v_call: TRBV5-4
j_call: TRBJ2-3
clone_size: few
d_call: TRBD2
cdr3_nt: TGTGCCAGCAGCTTGAGAGCGGGAGGCGCAGATACGCAGTATTTT
cdr3_aa: CASSLRAGGADTQYF

v_call: TRBV12-5
j_call: TRBJ2-3
clone_size: many
d_call: TRBD1
cdr3_nt: TGTGCTAGTGGTCGGGACAGCTTTAGCACAGATACGCAGTATTTT
cdr3_aa: CASGRDSFSTDTQYF

v_call: TRBV5-4
j_call: TRBJ1-5
clone_size: .
d_call: .
cdr3_nt: TGTGCCAGCAGCGTACCGGGTCAGCCCCAGCATTTT
cdr3_aa: CASSVPGQPQHF

v_call: TRBV4-1
j_call: TRBJ1-6
clone_size: .
d_call: .
cdr3_nt: TGCGCCAGCAGCCTAACCAGGGATTCACCCCTCCACTTT
cdr3_aa: CASSLTRDSPLHF

v_call: TRBV29-1
j_call: TRBJ2-7
clone_size: many
d_call: .
cdr3_nt: TGCAGCGTGTTAGGAGTTAACGAGCAGTACTTC
cdr3_aa: CSVLGVNEQYF

v_call: TRBV2
j_call: TRBJ2-3
clone_size: many
d_call: .
cdr3_nt: TGTGCCAGCCTGACGGGTAGCACAGATACGCAGTATTTT
cdr3_aa: CASLTGSTDTQYF

v_call: TRBV6-5
j_call: TRBJ1-2
clone_size: many
d_call: .
cdr3_nt: TGTGCCAGCAGTTACAAACCAGGAACTGGCTACACCTTC
cdr3_aa: CASSYKPGTGYTF

v_call: TRBV5-6
j_call: TRBJ2-3
clone_size: few
d_call: TRBD2
cdr3_nt: TGTGCCAGCAGCTGGGGACTAGCGGGGGATACGCAGTATTTT
cdr3_aa: CASSWGLAGDTQYF

v_call: TRBV5-1
j_call: TRBJ1-6
clone_size: many
d_call: .
cdr3_nt: TGCGCCAGCAGCTTGGCTTTACAGGCAGATTCACCCCTCCACTTT
cdr3_aa: CASSLALQADSPLHF

v_call: TRBV6-2/TRBV6-3
j_call: TRBJ2-7
clone_size: .
d_call: TRBD1
cdr3_nt: TGTGCCAGCAGTTACTCGGACAGGGGCCGTGGTAGCGGATACGAGCAGTACTTC
cdr3_aa: CASSYSDRGRGSGYEQYF

v_call: TRBV20-1
j_call: TRBJ2-1
clone_size: few
d_call: .
cdr3_nt: TGCAGTGCTAGAACCCCGTTCGGGCTAGGGCTATTCAATGAGCAGTTCTTC
cdr3_aa: CSARTPFGLGLFNEQFF

v_call: TRBV6-5
j_call: TRBJ2-3
clone_size: few
d_call: TRBD1
cdr3_nt: TGTGCCAGCAGGGAGAACAGGGGGCGCGTCCAGTTAGATACGCAGTATTTT
cdr3_aa: CASRENRGRVQLDTQYF

v_call: TRBV12-3/TRBV12-4
j_call: TRBJ2-7
clone_size: few
d_call: TRBD2
cdr3_nt: TGTGCCAGCACCGGGGGACTAGGCTCCTCCTACGAGCAGTACTTC
cdr3_aa: CASTGGLGSSYEQYF

v_call: TRBV5-1
j_call: TRBJ2-7
clone_size: .
d_call: .
cdr3_nt: TGCGCCAGCAATGATGGGGGGACCTACGAGCAGTACTTC
cdr3_aa: CASNDGGTYEQYF

v_call: TRBV7-9
j_call: TRBJ2-3
clone_size: many
d_call: TRBD1
cdr3_nt: TGTGCCAGCACACCCAATCAGGGGGAGCCTCGGACAGATACGCAGTATTTT
cdr3_aa: CASTPNQGEPRTDTQYF

v_call: TRBV6-6
j_call: TRBJ2-3
clone_size: many
d_call: TRBD2
cdr3_nt: TGTGCCAGCAGTCCCCCCTCCAGCGGGGGGGCCACGCCGCAGTATTTT
cdr3_aa: CASSPPSSGGATPQYF

v_call: TRBV25-1
j_call: TRBJ2-5
clone_size: many
d_call: .
cdr3_nt: TGTGCCAGCAGTGCCTTGCAGACCCAGTACTTC
cdr3_aa: CASSALQTQYF

v_call: TRBV20-1
j_call: TRBJ2-7
clone_size: few
d_call: TRBD1
cdr3_nt: TGCAGTGCTCTTACCGGGACAGGGAACCACGAGCAGTACTTC
cdr3_aa: CSALTGTGNHEQYF

v_call: TRBV4-3
j_call: TRBJ2-3
clone_size: many
d_call: TRBD2
cdr3_nt: TGCGCCAGCAGCCGTTACGGACTAGATGTCACAGATACGCAGTATTTT
cdr3_aa: CASSRYGLDVTDTQYF

v_call: TRBV4-2
j_call: TRBJ2-3
clone_size: many
d_call: .
cdr3_nt: TGTGCCAGCAGCCGAGAAACTCCCGAGGATACGCAGTATTTT
cdr3_aa: CASSRETPEDTQYF

v_call: TRBV5-1
j_call: TRBJ2-3
clone_size: few
d_call: TRBD2
cdr3_nt: TGCGCCAGCAGCCGGAGGGGCGGTGGCGGGGGAACAGATACGCAGTATTTT
cdr3_aa: CASSRRGGGGGTDTQYF

v_call: TRBV9
j_call: TRBJ1-3
clone_size: .
d_call: TRBD1
cdr3_nt: TGTGCCAGCAGCGCCGGACAGGGAGGGGAGACTACCATATATTTT
cdr3_aa: CASSAGQGGETTIYF

v_call: TRBV20-1
j_call: TRBJ2-2
clone_size: many
d_call: TRBD1
cdr3_nt: TGCAGTGCGGGGACAGGGATGGGCACCGGGGAGCTGTTTTTT
cdr3_aa: CSAGTGMGTGELFF

v_call: TRBV18
j_call: TRBJ1-3
clone_size: many
d_call: .
cdr3_nt: TGTGCCAGCTCGCCCGGGAGCTCTGGAAACACCATATATTTT
cdr3_aa: CASSPGSSGNTIYF

v_call: TRBV12-3/TRBV12-4
j_call: TRBJ2-1
clone_size: many
d_call: .
cdr3_nt: TGTGCCAGCAGTTGGCAGGCTCCCAATGAGCAGTTCTTC
cdr3_aa: CASSWQAPNEQFF

v_call: TRBV5-1
j_call: TRBJ1-4
clone_size: few
d_call: .
cdr3_nt: TGCGCCAGCAGCCCCCTAAGGGGGGCTAATGAAAAACTGTTTTTT
cdr3_aa: CASSPLRGANEKLFF

v_call: TRBV12-3/TRBV12-4
j_call: TRBJ2-1
clone_size: .
d_call: .
cdr3_nt: TGTGCCAGCAGCCCAAGACATGCCAATGAGCAGTTCTTC
cdr3_aa: CASSPRHANEQFF

v_call: TRBV12-3/TRBV12-4
j_call: TRBJ2-2
clone_size: many
d_call: .
cdr3_nt: TGTGCCAGCAGCCCTCGGACAGAAAACACCGGGGAGCTGTTTTTT
cdr3_aa: CASSPRTENTGELFF

v_call: TRBV6-5
j_call: TRBJ2-3
clone_size: many
d_call: TRBD2
cdr3_nt: TGTGCCAGCAGCTCCGGGACTAGCGGGAGTTCGGATACGCAGTATTTT
cdr3_aa: CASSSGTSGSSDTQYF

v_call: TRBV6-5
j_call: TRBJ1-2
clone_size: few
d_call: .
cdr3_nt: TGTGCCAGCAGTTACTCGGCAGGGATAGAAGGCTACACCTTC
cdr3_aa: CASSYSAGIEGYTF